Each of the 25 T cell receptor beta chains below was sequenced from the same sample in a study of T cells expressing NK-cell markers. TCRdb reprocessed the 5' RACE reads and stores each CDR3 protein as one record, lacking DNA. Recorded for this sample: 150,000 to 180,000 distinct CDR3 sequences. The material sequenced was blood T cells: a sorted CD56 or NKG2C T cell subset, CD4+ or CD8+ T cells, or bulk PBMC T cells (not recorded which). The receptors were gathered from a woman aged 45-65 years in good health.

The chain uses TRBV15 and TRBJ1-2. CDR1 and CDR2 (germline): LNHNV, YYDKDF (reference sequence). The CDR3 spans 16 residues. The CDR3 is CATSREGGRLHYGYTF.

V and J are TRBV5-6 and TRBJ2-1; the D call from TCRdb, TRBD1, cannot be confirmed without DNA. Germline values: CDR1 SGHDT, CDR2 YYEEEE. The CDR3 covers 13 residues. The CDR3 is CASTQTAPNEQFF.

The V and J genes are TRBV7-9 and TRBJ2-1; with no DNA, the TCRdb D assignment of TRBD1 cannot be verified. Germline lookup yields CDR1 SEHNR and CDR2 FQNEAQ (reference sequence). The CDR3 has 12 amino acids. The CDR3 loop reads CASHIGDNEQFF.

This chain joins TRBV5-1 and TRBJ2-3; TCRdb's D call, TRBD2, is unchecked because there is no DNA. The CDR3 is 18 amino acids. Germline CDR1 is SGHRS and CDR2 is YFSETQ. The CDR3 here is CASSLAFLAGTSADTQYF.

The CDR3 is CASSNGLNTEAFF. This chain connects TRBV19 to TRBJ1-1. The CDR3 is 13 amino acids. Germline V gene data show CDR1 as LNHDA and CDR2 as SQIVND (reference sequence). Looking up the rest from reference TRBV19 and TRBJ1-1 gives the full variable domain: DGGITQSPKYLFRKEGQNVTLSCEQNLNHDAMYWYRQDPGQGLRLIYYSQIVNDFQKGDIAEGYSVSREKKESFPLTVTSAQKNPTAFYLCASSNGLNTEAFFGQGTRLTVV.

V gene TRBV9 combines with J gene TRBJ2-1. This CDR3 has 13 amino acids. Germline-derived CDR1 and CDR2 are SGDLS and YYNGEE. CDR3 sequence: CASTSGRYNEQFF.

The CDR3 loop reads CASSRGTGGSYEQYF. The chain employs TRBV5-1 and TRBJ2-7; TCRdb designates TRBD1, a call that cannot be tested without DNA. CDR1 is SGHRS and CDR2 is YFSETQ in the germline V gene. This CDR3 is built from 15 residues.

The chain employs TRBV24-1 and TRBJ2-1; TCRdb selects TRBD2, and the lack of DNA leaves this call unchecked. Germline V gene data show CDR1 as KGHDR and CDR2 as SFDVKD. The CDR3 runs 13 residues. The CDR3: CATGSSSYNEQFF.

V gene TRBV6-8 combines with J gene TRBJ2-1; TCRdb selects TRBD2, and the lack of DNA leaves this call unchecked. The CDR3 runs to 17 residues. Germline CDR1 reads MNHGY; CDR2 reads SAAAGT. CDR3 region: CASSPVASGRLRDEQFF.

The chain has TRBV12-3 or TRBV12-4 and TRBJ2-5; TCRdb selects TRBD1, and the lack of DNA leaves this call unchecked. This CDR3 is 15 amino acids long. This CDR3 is CASSPTESKGETQYF.

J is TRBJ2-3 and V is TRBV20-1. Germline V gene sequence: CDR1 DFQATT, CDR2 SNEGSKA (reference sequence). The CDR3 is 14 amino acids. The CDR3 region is CSARERITSDTQYF.

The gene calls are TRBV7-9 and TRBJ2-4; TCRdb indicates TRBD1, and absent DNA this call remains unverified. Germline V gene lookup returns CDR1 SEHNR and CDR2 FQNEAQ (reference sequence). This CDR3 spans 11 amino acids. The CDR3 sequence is CATTARSIQYF.

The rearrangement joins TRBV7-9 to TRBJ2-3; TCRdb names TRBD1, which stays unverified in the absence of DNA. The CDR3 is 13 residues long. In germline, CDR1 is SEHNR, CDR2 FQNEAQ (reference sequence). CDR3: CASSHPTGDTQYF.

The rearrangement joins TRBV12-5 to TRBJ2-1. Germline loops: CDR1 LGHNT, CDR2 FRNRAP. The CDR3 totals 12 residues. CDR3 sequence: CASGLSDNEQFF.

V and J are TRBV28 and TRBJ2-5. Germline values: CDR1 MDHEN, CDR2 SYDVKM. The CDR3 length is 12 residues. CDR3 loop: CASGLGSATQYF.

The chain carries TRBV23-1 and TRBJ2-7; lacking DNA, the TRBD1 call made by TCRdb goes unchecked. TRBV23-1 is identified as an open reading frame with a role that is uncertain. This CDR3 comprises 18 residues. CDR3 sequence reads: CASSHRGGQGAGFGEQYF.

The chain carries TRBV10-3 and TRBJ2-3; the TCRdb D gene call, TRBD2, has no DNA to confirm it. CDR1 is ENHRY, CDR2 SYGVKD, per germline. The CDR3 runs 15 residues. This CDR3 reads CAAQTPSGLTDTQYF.

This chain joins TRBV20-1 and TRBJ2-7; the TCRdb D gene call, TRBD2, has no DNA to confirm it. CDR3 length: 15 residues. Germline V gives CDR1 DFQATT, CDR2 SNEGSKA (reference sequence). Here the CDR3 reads CSARSLEADHYEQYF.

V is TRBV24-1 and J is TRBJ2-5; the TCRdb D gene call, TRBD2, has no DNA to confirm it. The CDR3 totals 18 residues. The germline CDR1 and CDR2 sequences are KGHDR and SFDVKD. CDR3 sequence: CATSDPRLAGGDQETQYF.

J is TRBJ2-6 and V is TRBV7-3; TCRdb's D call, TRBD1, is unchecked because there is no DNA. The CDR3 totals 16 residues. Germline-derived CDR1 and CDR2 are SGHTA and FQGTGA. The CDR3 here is CASSPTGGSGANVLTF.

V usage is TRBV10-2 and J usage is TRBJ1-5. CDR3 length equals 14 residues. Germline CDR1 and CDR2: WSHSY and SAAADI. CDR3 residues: CASSEATTGQPQHF.

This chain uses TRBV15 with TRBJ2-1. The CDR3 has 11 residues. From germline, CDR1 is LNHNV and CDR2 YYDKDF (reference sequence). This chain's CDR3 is CATRAFNEQFF.

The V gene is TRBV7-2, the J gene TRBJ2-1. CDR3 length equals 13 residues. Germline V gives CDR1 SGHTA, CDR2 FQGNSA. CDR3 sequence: CASSFEIGNEQFF.

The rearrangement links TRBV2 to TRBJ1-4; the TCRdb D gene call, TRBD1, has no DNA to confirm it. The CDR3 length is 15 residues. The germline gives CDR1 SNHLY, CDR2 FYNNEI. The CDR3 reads CASRGPPSRDEKLFF. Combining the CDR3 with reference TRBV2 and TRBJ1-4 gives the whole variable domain EPEVTQTPSHQVTQMGQEVILRCVPISNHLYFYWYRQILGQKVEFLVSFYNNEISEKSEIFDDQFSVERPDGSNFTLKIRSTKLEDSAMYFCASRGPPSRDEKLFFGSGTQLSVL.

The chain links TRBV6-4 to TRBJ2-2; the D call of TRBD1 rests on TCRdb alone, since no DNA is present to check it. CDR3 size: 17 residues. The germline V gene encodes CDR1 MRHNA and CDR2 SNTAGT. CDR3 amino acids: CASSDRQGAAHTGELFF.